This paragraph reports one T cell receptor (beta chain). TCRdb's table, derived via immunoSEQ multiplex PCR, lists solely in-frame clones and lacks some. The sample yields about 330,000 clones, roughly 90% seen once. This entry belongs to a study of cytomegalovirus exposure and HLA in healthy donors. CDR1 is GTSNPN and CDR2 is SVGIG in the germline V gene (reference sequence). The CDR3 spans 13 residues. The trim removed 4 bases at V and 12 bases at J, leaving 7 bases unmatched. Sequencing was carried out using PBMCs. The chain joins TRBV30 to TRBJ1-4; 11 bases are a match to TRBD1. The receptor comes from a woman in her twenties or thirties in good health and CMV-seropositive. In DNA form, the CDR3 reads TGTGCCTGGAACCCCGGGACAGGGGGAGAACTGTTTTTT. Its protein is CAWNPGTGGELFF.